The sequence of this TCR beta chain was determined in a study of blood T cell repertoires in COVID-19 (TCRdb year 2020). At the level of the whole study: Collaborator samples came from the United States, Italy and Spain and covered acute and convalescent phases of COVID-19. The repertoires were made available in a free public database intended to serve as a resource for research on the immune response to SARS-CoV-2. Samples came from the ongoing ImmuneRACE study (first 160 participants) plus 1,254 subjects from 6 global collaborators. Subjects who had been exposed to COVID-19, were actively infected with it, or had recovered from it provided the deeply sampled blood TCRbeta repertoires that made up the dataset. The prospective study material was composed of cDNA or gDNA derived from T cells, B-cell-depleted T cells, or PBMCs. Where available, HLA class I and class II types were obtained from metadata supplied by the sample provider rather than from assay-based typing. A de-identified subject ID, COVID-19 status, age in years and sex were almost always included in the sample metadata. The research as a whole found: The amount of clinical and demographic metadata varied by source and participant and was provided uncurated.

TCRbeta CDR3 regions were amplified from genomic DNA using the immunoSEQ Assay, a bias-controlled multiplex PCR. In the source study's methods: The number of nucleated cells in each sample was estimated by amplification of reference gene primers within the assay. Sequence reads were collapsed and filtered to measure the absolute abundance of every unique TCRbeta CDR3 rearrangement. For each sample, productive Simpson clonality was calculated by taking the square root of Simpson's diversity index across productive rearrangements. What TCRdb holds here is the immuneACCESS table cut down to in-frame rearrangements. Part of the clones is not present; checked against another copy, under half of the missing clones reflect an unresolved V gene, and the others are unexplained. The V and J calls and clone size are taken from that table; D and trimming were inferred from the DNA. This sample holds about 150,000 clones; more than 85% were observed only once. Jointly, the top ten make up approximately 2.3% of the sample.

As concerns this clone: Its antigen is not yet known. Per-base qualities were not stored, and no clone one base away is much larger.

Germline trimming amounts to 2 bases on V and 7 bases on J, with 8 as the count of junction bases outside the gene matches. The CDR3 measures 14 amino acids from cysteine to phenylalanine. Of the read, only the CDR3 DNA is kept; its 42 bases are in frame from base 1. CDR1 MNHNY and CDR2 SVGAGI are derived from the germline V gene (reference sequence). The collaborating institutions used their own protocols to collect whole blood in K2EDTA tubes. Collaborator samples were shipped for TCRbeta analysis as frozen whole blood, isolated PBMCs, or DNA extracted from either sample type. Sample: peripheral blood. This TCR was recovered from an older woman with acute or convalescent COVID-19. The sequence joins TRBV6-6 to TRBJ2-7; 7 central nucleotides agree with TRBD2. The bases are TGTGCCAGCAGTTACGGGACTACCACGGGGGAGCAGTACTTC. It is translated as CASSYGTTTGEQYF.